This TCR beta chain was captured by sequencing in a study of T cells in narcolepsy. Findings of the study overall: Same-patient CSF and blood CD4+ T cell clonotypes included HCRT-specific and TRIB2-specific autoreactive ones. Autoreactive clonotypes reportedly recurred in blood of same and different patients, not controls.

The CDR3 has 15 residues. Germline CDR1 and CDR2: MNHNS and SASEGT. TCRdb keeps only in-frame clones here, not all; method: immunoSEQ multiplex PCR. The sample carries tens of thousands of clones, approximately 80% recorded once. Details on this clone: What it binds is not known.

This clonotype was sampled from a human donor with narcolepsy. This rearrangement joins TRBV6-1 to TRBJ1-2, with a weak D call TRBD1 (6 bases). The sample was CD45RA- memory CD4+ T cells from PBMCs. The DNA of the CDR3 is TGTGCTGGAATGTTCGCAGGGGCAGCTAACTATGGCTACACCTTC. Protein: CAGMFAGAANYGYTF.